What follows describes a single T cell receptor (beta chain). Its antigen is unknown. The data were taken from a study of CXCR3-negative and CXCR3-positive naive CD8 T cells. Background on the study: Libraries each contributed about 1.5 +/- 0.3 million TRB reads, for around 140 million in total.

Overall study findings and caveats: The study found comparably high diversity in both naive subsets and much lower diversity in memory CD8+ cells.

Via 5' RACE with UMI labels, TRB cDNA libraries were prepared. TCRdb re-called the 5' RACE reads; one entry per CDR3 protein, DNA not given. The sample includes more than 45,000 distinct CDR3 sequences. The germline CDR1 and CDR2 sequences are SGHTA and FQGNSA. The length of the CDR3 is 16 residues. Input material: memory CD8+ T cells from blood. This chain links TRBV7-2 with TRBJ2-7; with no DNA, the TCRdb D assignment of TRBD2 cannot be verified. This clonotype was obtained from a human donor in good health. Some clones in this sample may be carry-over from other donors' samples. The CDR3 here is CASSLEGLAGAYEQYF.